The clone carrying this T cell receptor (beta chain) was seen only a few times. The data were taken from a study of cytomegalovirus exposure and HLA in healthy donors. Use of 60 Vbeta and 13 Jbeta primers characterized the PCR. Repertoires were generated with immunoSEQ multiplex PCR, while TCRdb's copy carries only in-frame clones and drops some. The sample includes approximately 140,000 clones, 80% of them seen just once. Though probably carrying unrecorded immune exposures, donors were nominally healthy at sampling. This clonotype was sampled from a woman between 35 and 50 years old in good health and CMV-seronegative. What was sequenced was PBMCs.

CDR3 residues: CASSARDRSYNEQFF. Written as DNA, the CDR3 is TGTGCCAGCAGTGCACGGGACAGGTCCTACAATGAGCAGTTCTTC. This chain connects TRBV6-1 to TRBJ2-1, with 8 bases that match TRBD1. The germline gives CDR1 MNHNS, CDR2 SASEGT. Trimming took 4 bases from V and 1 from J; bases not matched to a gene: 3. The CDR3 totals 15 residues.